This entry concerns a single TCR beta chain. Its matching antigen is unknown. These data belong to a study of cytomegalovirus exposure and HLA in healthy donors. General observations from the study: Follow-up analysis later connected one missense variant in DCLRE1C with trimming of TCR beta V- and J-genes. Fewer N-insertions than the roughly 670-donor mean were reportedly shown by an Asian-associated ancestry cluster in a later analysis. The study flagged 150 to 200 TCR beta chains as cytomegalovirus-associated.

V lost 2 bases, J lost 4 bases, and 6 bases stayed unmatched. Germline V gene data show CDR1 as MGHDK and CDR2 as SYGVNS. The CDR3 sequence is 15 residues long. PCR was performed using 60 Vbeta and 13 Jbeta primers. Sequencing used immunoSEQ multiplex PCR; TCRdb keeps in-frame clones, though not all of them. The table lists some 150,000 clones, about four fifths of them singletons. V usage is TRBV25-1 and J usage is TRBJ1-2; 8 positions match TRBD1. This TCR was sampled from a man aged 30-40 years in good health and CMV-seronegative. The sequenced material came from PBMCs. CDR3 region: CASSEQGAVFYGYTF. For the CDR3, the DNA is TGTGCCAGCAGTGAACAGGGGGCGGTCTTCTATGGCTACACCTTC.